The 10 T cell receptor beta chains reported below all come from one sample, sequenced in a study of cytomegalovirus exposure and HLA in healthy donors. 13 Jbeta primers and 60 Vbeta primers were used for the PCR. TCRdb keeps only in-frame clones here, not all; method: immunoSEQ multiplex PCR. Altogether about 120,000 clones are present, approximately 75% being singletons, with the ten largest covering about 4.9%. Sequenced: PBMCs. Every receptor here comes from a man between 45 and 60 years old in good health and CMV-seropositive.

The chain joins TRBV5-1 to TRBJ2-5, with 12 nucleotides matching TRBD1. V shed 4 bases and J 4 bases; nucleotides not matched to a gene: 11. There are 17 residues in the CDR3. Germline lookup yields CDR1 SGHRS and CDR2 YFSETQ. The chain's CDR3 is CASSRNSGTGGGETQYF. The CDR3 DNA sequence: TGCGCCAGCAGCCGTAACTCAGGGACAGGGGGCGGAGAGACCCAGTACTTC.

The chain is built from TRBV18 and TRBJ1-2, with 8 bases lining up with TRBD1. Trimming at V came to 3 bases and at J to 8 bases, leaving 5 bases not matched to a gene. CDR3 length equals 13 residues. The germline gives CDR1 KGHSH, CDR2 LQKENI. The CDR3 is CASSPEQGEGYTF. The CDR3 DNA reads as TGTGCCAGCTCACCGGAACAGGGGGAGGGCTACACCTTC.

In nucleotides, the CDR3 is TGCGCCAGCAGCTTTTCTGGGACATCCTCCTACAATGAGCAGTTCTTC. Translation gives CASSFSGTSSYNEQFF. This chain links TRBV5-1 with TRBJ2-1; D possibly corresponds to TRBD1 (6 bases). Germline loops: CDR1 SGHRS, CDR2 YFSETQ. With 2 bases removed from V and 0 bases from J, the gap between germline ends came to 12 bases. This CDR3 has 16 amino acids.

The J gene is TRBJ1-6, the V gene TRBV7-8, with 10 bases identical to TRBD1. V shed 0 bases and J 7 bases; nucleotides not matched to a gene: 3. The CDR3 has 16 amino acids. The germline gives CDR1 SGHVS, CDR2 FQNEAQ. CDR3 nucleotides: TGTGCCAGCAGCTTAGCGCCGGGACAGGGGAATTCACCCCTCCACTTT. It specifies CASSLAPGQGNSPLHF.

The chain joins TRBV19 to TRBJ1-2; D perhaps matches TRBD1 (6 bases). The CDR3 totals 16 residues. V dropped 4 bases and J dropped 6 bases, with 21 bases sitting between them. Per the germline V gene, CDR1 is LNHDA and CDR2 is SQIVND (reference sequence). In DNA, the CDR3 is TGTGCCAGTAGTAGGGACCCTCCTGGACAGTCTGATGGCTACACCTTC. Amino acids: CASSRDPPGQSDGYTF.

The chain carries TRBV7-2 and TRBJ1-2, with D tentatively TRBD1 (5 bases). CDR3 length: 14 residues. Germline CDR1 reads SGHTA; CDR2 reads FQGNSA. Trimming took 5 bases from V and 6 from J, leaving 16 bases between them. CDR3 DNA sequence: TGTGCCAGCAGCCCCACCTCCCCCAGGGATGGCTACACCTTC. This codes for CASSPTSPRDGYTF.

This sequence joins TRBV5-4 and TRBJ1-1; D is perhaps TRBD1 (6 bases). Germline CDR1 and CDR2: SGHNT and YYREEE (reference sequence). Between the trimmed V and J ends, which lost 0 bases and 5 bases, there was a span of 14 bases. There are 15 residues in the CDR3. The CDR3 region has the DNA TGTGCCAGCAGCTTGGGAGCAGGGGTAACGACTGAAGCTTTCTTT. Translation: CASSLGAGVTTEAFF.

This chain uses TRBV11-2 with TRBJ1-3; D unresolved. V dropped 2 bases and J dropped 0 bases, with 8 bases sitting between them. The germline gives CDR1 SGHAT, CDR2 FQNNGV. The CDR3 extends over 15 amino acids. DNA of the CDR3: TGTGCCAGCAGCTTATATACAGCCTCTGGAAACACCATATATTTT. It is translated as CASSLYTASGNTIYF.

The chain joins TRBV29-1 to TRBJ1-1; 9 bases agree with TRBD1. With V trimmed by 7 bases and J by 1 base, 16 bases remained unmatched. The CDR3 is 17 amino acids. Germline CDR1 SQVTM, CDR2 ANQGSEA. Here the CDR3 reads CSAHQFTGGAGNTEAFF. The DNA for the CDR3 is TGCAGCGCTCACCAGTTTACAGGGGGCGCGGGGAACACTGAAGCTTTCTTT.

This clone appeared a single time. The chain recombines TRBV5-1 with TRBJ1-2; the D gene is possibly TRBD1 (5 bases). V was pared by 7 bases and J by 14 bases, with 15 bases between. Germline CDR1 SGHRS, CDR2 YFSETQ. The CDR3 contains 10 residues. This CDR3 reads CASGQGPRTF. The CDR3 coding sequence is TGCGCCAGCGGCCAGGGTCCCAGGACCTTC. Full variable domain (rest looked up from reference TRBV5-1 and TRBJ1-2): KAGVTQTPRYLIKTRGQQVTLSCSPISGHRSVSWYQQTPGQGLQFLFEYFSETQRNKGNFPGRFSGRQFSNSRSEMNVSTLELGDSALYLCASGQGPRTFGSGTRLTVV.